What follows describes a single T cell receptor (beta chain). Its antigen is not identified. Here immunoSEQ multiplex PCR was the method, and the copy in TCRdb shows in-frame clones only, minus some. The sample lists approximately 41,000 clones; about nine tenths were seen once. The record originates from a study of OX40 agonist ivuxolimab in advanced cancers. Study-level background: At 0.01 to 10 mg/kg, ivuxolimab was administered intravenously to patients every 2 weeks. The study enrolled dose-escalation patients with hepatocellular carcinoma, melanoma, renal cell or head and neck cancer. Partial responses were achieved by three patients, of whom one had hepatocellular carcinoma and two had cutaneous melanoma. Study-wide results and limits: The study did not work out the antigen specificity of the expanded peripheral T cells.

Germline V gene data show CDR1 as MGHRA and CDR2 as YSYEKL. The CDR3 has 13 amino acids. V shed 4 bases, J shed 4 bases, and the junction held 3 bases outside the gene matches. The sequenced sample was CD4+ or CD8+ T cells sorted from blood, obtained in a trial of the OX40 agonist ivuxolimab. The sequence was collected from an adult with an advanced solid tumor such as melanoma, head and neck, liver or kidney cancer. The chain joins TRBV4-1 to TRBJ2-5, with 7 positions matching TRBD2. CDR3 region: CASSLRLAETQYF. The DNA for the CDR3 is TGCGCCAGCAGCCTAAGACTAGCAGAGACCCAGTACTTC.